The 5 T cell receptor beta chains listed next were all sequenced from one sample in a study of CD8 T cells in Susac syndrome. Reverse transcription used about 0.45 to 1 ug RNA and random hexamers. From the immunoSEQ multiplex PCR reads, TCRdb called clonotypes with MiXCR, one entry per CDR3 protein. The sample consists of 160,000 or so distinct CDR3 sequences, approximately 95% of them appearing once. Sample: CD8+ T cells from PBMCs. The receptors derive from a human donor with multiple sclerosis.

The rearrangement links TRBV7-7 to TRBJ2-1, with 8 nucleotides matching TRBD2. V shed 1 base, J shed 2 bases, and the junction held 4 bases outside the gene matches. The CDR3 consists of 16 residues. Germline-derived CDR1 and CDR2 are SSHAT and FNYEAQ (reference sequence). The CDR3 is CASSLEWRGAYNEQFF. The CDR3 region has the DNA TGTGCCAGCAGCTTAGAATGGCGGGGGGCCTACAATGAGCAGTTCTTC. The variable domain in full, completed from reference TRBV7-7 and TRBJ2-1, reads GAGVSQSPRYKVTKRGQDVTLRCDPISSHATLYWYQQALGQGPEFLTYFNYEAQPDKSGLPSDRFSAERPEGSISTLTIQRTEQRDSAMYRCASSLEWRGAYNEQFFGPGTRLTVL.

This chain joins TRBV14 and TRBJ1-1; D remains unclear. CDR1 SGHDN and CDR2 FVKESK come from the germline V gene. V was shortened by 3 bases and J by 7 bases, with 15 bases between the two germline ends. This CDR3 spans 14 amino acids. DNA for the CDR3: TGTGCCAGCAGCCAGATAGAAGGGTTGAGTGAAGCTTTCTTT. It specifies CASSQIEGLSEAFF.

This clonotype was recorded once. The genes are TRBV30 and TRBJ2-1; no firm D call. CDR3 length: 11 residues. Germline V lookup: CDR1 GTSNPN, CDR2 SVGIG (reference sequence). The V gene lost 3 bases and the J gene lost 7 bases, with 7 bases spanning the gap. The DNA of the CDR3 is TGTGCCTGGAGGCAACAGAATGAGCAGTTCTTC. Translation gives CAWRQQNEQFF.

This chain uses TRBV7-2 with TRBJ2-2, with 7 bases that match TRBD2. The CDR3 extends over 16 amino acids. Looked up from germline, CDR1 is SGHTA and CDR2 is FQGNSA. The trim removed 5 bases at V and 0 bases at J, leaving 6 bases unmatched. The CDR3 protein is CASSLPAGANTGELFF. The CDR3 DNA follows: TGTGCCAGCAGCCTCCCGGCGGGGGCGAACACCGGGGAGCTGTTTTTT. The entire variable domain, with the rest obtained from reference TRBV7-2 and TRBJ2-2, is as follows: GAGVSQSPSNKVTEKGKDVELRCDPISGHTALYWYRQSLGQGLEFLIYFQGNSAPDKSGLPSDRFSAERTGGSVSTLTIQRTQQEDSAVYLCASSLPAGANTGELFFGEGSRLTVL.

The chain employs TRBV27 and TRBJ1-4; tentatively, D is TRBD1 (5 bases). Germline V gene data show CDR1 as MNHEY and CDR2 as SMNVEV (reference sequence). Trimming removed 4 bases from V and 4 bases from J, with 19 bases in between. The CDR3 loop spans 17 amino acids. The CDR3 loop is CASSSAPPGRINEKLFF. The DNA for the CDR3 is TGTGCCAGCAGTTCCGCTCCACCGGGACGGATTAATGAAAAACTGTTTTTT.